The clone carrying this T cell receptor beta chain was counted between two and nine times. This entry is derived from a study of blood T cell repertoires in COVID-19. Germline assignment: CDR1 KGHSH and CDR2 LQKENI. V was shortened by 3 bases and J by 4 bases, with 10 bases between the two germline ends. The CDR3 consists of 14 residues. Original methodology: Amplification with reference gene primers provided the estimates of nucleated cell counts. Measured with immunoSEQ multiplex PCR; TCRdb has only the in-frame clones, and not every one. From that table come the V and J calls and clone size; the DNA was used to work out D and trimming. The sample consists of 130,000 to 150,000 clones, 75% to 85% of them appearing once.

This chain connects TRBV18 to TRBJ1-3, with no clear D. The sequenced material came from peripheral blood. This TCR derives from a woman in her forties or fifties in a cohort sampled during active or convalescent COVID-19. The CDR3 coding sequence is TGTGCCAGCTCACCCGACATGGCCGGAAACACCATATATTTT. This sequence encodes CASSPDMAGNTIYF.